Sequencing of this T cell receptor beta chain was carried out in a study of cytomegalovirus exposure and HLA in healthy donors. Study results and caveats: For cytomegalovirus status, the classifier reportedly gave diagnoses with high specificity and sensitivity. Accurate HLA-A and HLA-B prediction from TCR beta sequences was reported for most subjects. Donors belonging to an Asian-associated ancestry cluster reportedly showed fewer N-insertions in productive TCRs than the roughly 670-donor mean, according to what a later analysis found.

Trimming left V 6 bases short and J 1 base short, with 18 bases between. The CDR3 runs to 16 residues. Looked up from germline, CDR1 is MNHEY and CDR2 is SMNVEV (reference sequence). Amplification used 60 Vbeta primers and 13 Jbeta primers. Authors' methods: Around 10 million of the 80 million or so unique TCR beta chains counted in a later analysis were shared. TCRdb keeps only in-frame clones here, not all; method: immunoSEQ multiplex PCR. D and trimming come from the DNA, and the V and J calls and clone size come from that table. The sample has approximately 140,000 clones, 65% to 85% seen once. As for this clone: What it recognizes is unknown.

Specimen: PBMCs. This TCR was sampled from a woman aged 18-35 years in good health and CMV-seronegative. The rearrangement joins TRBV27 to TRBJ2-5; possible D gene TRBD2, 5 bases. The chain's CDR3 is CASREGIGRTQETQYF. The CDR3 DNA is TGTGCCAGCAGAGAGGGTATTGGTAGGACCCAAGAGACCCAGTACTTC.